This TCR beta chain appears in the sequencing data of a study of blood T cell repertoires in COVID-19. Original processing methods: From reference gene primer amplification, estimates of nucleated cell counts were derived. Sequencing used immunoSEQ multiplex PCR; TCRdb keeps in-frame clones, though not all of them. That table furnishes V, J and clone size, whereas the DNA furnished D and trimming. The table lists some 350,000 clones, 83% of them singletons. This CDR3 spans 14 amino acids. In germline, CDR1 is SEHNR, CDR2 FQNEAQ (reference sequence). V lost 1 base to trimming and J lost 6 bases, with 11 bases between them.

The sequenced material came from peripheral blood. The TCR was taken from a man under 40 with active or convalescent COVID-19. The chain recombines TRBV7-9 with TRBJ2-3; D is possibly TRBD2 (6 bases). The CDR3 is CASSLGGGDDTQYF. The DNA for the CDR3 is TGTGCCAGCAGCTTAGGTGGCGGGGATGATACGCAGTATTTT.